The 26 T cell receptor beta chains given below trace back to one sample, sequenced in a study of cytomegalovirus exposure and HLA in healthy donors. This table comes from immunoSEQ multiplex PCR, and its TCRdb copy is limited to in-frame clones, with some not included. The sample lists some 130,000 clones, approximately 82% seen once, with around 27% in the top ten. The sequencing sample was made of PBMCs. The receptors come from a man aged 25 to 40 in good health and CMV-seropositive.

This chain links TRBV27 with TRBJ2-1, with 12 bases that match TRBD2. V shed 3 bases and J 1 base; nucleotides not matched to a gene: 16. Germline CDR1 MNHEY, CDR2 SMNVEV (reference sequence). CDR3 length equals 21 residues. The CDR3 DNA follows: TGTGCCAGCAGTTTTCCCTTAAGCCTAGCGGGGGGGCAAAGGTCCTACAATGAGCAGTTCTTC. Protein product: CASSFPLSLAGGQRSYNEQFF.

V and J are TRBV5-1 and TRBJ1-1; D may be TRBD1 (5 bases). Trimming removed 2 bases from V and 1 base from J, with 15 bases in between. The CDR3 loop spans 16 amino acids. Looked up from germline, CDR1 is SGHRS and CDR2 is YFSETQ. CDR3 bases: TGCGCCAGCAGCTTCATTGCGGGGCTCGAGAACACTGAAGCTTTCTTT. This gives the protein CASSFIAGLENTEAFF.

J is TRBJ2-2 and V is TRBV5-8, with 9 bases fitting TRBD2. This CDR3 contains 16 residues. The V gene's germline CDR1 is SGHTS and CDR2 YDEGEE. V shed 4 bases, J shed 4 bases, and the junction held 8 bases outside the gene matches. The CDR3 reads CASSPRARGGTGELFF. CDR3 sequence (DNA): TGTGCCAGCAGCCCCCGAGCGCGGGGGGGCACCGGGGAGCTGTTTTTT.

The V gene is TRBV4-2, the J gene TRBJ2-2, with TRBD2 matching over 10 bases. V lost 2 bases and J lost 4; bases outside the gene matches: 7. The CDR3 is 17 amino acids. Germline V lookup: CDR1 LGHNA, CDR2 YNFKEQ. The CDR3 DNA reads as TGTGCCAGCAGCCAACTACTAGCGGGGACCACCACCGGGGAGCTGTTTTTT. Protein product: CASSQLLAGTTTGELFF.

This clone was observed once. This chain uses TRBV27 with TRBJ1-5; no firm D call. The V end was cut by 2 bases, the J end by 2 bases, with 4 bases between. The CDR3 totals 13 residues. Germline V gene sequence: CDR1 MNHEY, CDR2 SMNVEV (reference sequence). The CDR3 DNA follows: TGTGCCAGCAGTTTACGAGGCAATCAGCCCCAGCATTTT. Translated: CASSLRGNQPQHF.

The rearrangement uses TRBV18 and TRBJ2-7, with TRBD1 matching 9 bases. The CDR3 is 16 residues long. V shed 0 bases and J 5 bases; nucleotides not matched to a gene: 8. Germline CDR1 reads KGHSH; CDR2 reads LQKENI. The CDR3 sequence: CASSPPTDRGINEQYF. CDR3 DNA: TGTGCCAGCTCACCACCGACGGACAGGGGAATAAACGAGCAGTACTTC. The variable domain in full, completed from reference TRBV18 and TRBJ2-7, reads NAGVMQNPRHLVRRRGQEARLRCSPMKGHSHVYWYRQLPEEGLKFMVYLQKENIIDESGMPKERFSAEFPKEGPSILRIQQVVRGDSAAYFCASSPPTDRGINEQYFGPGTRLTVT.

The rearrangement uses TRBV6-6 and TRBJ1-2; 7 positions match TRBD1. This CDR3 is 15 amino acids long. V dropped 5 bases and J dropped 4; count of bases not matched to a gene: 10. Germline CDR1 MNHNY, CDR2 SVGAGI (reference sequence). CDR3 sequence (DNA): TGTGCCAGCAGTGCAAGGACAGGACAGCTCTATGGCTACACCTTC. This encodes CASSARTGQLYGYTF.

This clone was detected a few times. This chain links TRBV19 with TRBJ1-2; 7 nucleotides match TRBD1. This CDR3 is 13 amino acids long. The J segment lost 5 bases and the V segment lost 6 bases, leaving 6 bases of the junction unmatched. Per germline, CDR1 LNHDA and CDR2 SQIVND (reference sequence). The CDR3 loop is CASREDRAYGYTF. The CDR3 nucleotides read TGTGCCAGTAGAGAAGACAGGGCGTATGGCTACACCTTC.

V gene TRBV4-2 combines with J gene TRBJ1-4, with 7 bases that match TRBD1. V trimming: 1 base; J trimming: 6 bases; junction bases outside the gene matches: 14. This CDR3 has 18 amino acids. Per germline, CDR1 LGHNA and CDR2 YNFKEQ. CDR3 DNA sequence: TGTGCCAGCAGCCAAGGAACTGGGGTGACAGGGAGGTATGAAAAACTGTTTTTT. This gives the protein CASSQGTGVTGRYEKLFF.

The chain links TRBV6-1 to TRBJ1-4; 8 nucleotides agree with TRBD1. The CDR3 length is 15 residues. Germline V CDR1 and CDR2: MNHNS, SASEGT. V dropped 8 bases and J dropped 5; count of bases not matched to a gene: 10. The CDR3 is CASGGLGTGNEKLFF. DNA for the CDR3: TGTGCCAGCGGAGGGCTGGGGACAGGAAATGAAAAACTGTTTTTT.

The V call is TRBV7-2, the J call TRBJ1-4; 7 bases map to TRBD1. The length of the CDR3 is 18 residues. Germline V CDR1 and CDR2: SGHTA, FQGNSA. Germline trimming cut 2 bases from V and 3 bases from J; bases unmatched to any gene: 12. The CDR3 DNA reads TGTGCCAGCAGCTTAAGAAGGGGGCAGGGGGAGGCTAATGAAAAACTGTTTTTT. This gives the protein CASSLRRGQGEANEKLFF.

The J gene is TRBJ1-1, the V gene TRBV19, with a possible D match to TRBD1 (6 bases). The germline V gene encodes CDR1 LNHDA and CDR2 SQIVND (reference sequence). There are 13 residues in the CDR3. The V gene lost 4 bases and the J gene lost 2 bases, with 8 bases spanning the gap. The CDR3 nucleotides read TGTGCCAGTAGTAGGGACATCAACACTGAAGCTTTCTTT. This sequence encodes CASSRDINTEAFF.

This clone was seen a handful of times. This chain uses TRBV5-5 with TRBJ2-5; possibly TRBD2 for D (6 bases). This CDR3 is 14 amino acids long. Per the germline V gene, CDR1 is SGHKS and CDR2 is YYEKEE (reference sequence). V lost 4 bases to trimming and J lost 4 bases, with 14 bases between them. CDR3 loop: CASSRRGEPETQYF. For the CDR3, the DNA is TGTGCCAGCAGCAGGAGGGGCGAACCAGAGACCCAGTACTTC.

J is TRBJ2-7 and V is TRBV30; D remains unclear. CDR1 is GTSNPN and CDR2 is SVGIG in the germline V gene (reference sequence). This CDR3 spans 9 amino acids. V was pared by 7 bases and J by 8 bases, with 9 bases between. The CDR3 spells CASMVQQYF. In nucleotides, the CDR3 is TGTGCCTCTATGGTTCAGCAGTACTTC.

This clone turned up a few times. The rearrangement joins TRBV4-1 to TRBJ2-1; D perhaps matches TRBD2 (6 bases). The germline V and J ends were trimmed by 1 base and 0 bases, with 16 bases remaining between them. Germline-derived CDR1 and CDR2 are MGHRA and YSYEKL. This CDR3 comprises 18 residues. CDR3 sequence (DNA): TGCGCCAGCAGCCAAGTGGAGTTGGGGAGGAGCTCCTACAATGAGCAGTTCTTC. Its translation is CASSQVELGRSSYNEQFF.

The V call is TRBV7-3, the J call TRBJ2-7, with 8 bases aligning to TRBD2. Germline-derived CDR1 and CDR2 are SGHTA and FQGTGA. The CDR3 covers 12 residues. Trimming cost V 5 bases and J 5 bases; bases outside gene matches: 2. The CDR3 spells CASSPGGNEQYF. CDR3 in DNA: TGTGCCAGCAGCCCGGGGGGGAACGAGCAGTACTTC.

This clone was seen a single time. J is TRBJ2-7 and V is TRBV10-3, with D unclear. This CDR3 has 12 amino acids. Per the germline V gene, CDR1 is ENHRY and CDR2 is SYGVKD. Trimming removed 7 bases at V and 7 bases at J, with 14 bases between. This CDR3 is CAIMSQAWEQYF. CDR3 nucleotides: TGTGCCATCATGAGCCAGGCCTGGGAGCAGTACTTC.

DNA for the CDR3: TGCGCCAGCAGCCTCTTGGCGGGAGCCTACAATGAGCAGTTCTTC. This gives the protein CASSLLAGAYNEQFF. The chain has TRBV5-1 and TRBJ2-1; 7 nucleotides align to TRBD2. Germline CDR1 and CDR2: SGHRS and YFSETQ. Unmatched junction bases numbered 6, after V lost 4 bases and J lost 2 bases. The CDR3 covers 15 residues.

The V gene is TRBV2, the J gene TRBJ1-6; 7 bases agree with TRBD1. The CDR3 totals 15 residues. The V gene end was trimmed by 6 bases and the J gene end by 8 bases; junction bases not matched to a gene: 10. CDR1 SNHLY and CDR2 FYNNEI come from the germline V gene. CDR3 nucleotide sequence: TGTGCCAGCAGCCGACTCCGGGACAGCGATTCACCCCTCCACTTT. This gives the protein CASSRLRDSDSPLHF.

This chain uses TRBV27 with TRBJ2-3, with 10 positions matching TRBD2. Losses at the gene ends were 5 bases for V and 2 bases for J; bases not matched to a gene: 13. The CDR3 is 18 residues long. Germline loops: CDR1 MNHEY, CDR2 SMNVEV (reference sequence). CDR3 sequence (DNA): TGTGCCAGCAGTCCCCCCCGGGCTAGCGGGGGCCCCACAGATACGCAGTATTTT. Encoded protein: CASSPPRASGGPTDTQYF.

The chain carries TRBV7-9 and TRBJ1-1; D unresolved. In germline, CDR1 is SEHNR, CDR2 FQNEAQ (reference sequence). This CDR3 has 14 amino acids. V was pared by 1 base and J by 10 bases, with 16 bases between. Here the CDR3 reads CASSLDSLTLGAFF. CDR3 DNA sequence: TGTGCCAGCAGCTTAGACTCCCTCACCCTCGGAGCTTTCTTT.

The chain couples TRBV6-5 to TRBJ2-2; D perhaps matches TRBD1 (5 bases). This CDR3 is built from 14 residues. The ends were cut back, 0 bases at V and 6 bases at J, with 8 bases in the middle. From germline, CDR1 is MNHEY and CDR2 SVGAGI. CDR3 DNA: TGTGCCAGCAGTTACTCGGAAGGGGCCGGGGAGCTGTTTTTT. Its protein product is CASSYSEGAGELFF.

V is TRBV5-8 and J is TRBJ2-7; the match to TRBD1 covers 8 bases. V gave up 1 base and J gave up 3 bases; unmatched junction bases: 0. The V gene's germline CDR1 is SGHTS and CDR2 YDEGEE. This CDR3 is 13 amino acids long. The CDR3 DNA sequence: TGTGCCAGCAGCTTGACAGGGGGCTACGAGCAGTACTTC. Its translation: CASSLTGGYEQYF. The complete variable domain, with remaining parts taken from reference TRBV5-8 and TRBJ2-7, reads EAGVTQSPTHLIKTRGQQATLRCSPISGHTSVYWYQQALGLGLQFLLWYDEGEERNRGNFPPRFSGRQFPNYSSELNVNALELEDSALYLCASSLTGGYEQYFGPGTRLTVT.

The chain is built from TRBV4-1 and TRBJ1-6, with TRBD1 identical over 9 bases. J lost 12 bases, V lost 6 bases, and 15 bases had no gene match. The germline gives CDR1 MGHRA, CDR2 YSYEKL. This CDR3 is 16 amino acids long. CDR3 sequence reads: CASRQLPGTGTLPLHF. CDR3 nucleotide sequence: TGCGCCAGCAGACAATTACCCGGGACAGGGACTTTACCCCTCCACTTT.

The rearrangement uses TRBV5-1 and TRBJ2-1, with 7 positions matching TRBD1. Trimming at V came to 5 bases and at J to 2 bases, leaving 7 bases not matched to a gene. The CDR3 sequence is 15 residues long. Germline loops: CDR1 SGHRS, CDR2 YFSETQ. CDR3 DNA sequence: TGCGCCAGCAGGCACGGGACAGAGACCTACAATGAGCAGTTCTTC. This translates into CASRHGTETYNEQFF.

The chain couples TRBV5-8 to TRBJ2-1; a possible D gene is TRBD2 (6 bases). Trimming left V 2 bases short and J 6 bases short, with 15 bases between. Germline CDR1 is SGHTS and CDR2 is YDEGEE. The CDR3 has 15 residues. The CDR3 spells CASSFGGDWGNEQFF. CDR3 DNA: TGTGCCAGCAGCTTCGGAGGGGATTGGGGCAATGAGCAGTTCTTC.